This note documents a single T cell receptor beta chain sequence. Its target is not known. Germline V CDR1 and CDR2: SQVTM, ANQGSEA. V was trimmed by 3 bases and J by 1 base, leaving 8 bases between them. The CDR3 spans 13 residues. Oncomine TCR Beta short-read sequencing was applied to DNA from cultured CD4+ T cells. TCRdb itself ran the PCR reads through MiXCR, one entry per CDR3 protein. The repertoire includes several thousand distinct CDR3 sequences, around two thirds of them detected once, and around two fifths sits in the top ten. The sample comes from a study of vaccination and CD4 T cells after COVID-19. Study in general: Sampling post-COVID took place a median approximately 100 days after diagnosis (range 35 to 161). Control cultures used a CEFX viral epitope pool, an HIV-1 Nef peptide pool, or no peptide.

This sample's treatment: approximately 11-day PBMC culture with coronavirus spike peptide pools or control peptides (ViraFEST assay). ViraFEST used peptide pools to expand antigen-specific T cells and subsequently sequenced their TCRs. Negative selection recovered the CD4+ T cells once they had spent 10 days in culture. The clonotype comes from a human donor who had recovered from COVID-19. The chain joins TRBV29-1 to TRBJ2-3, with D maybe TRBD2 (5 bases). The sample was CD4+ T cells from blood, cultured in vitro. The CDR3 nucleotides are TGCAGCGTTGAGAGGGATGGCACAGATACGCAGTATTTT. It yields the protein CSVERDGTDTQYF.